These T cell receptor beta chains were read from a single sample in a study of shared clonotypes between healthy human individuals. Profiling relied on immunoSEQ multiplex PCR, and the TCRdb table lists in-frame clones only, not all of them. The repertoire holds 450,000 to 500,000 clones, with about 78% as singletons. Sequencing was performed on PBMCs. The receptor set was obtained from a woman aged 40 to 50 in good health. Some clones in this sample may be carry-over from other donors' samples. Each CDR3 is given with its conserved first and last residue. D genes are given only for firm matches. Only part of the rows carry a size: once, few, many, or a class if the clone is expanded.

NA	TRBV7-9	TRBJ2-5	NA	CASSLALGRETQYF	TGTGCCAGCAGCTTAGCCCTAGGACGGGAGACCCAGTACTTC
once	TRBV6-6	TRBJ2-1	TRBD1	CASSYGQGYEQFF	TGTGCCAGCAGTTACGGACAGGGCTATGAGCAGTTCTTC
NA	TRBV9	TRBJ2-7	NA	CASSVEVYSYEQYF	TGTGCCAGCAGCGTAGAGGTTTACTCCTACGAGCAGTACTTC
NA	TRBV2	TRBJ2-2	TRBD1	CASRSTGAGELFF	TGTGCCAGCAGATCAACAGGGGCCGGGGAGCTGTTTTTT
NA	TRBV2	TRBJ1-2	NA	CASSISQGYGYTF	TGTGCCAGCAGCATAAGTCAGGGTTACGGCTACACCTTC
NA	TRBV5-1	TRBJ2-7	TRBD1	CASSLEGTGGYEQYF	TGCGCCAGCAGCTTGGAAGGGACAGGGGGTTACGAGCAGTACTTC
few	TRBV30	TRBJ1-1	NA	CARATTEAFF	TGTGCCCGGGCCACCACTGAAGCTTTCTTT
few	TRBV28	TRBJ2-3	NA	CASAPGTPGETQYF	TGTGCCAGCGCTCCCGGGACTCCGGGGGAGACGCAGTATTTT
NA	TRBV6-1	TRBJ2-7	TRBD1	CASSPQDRVGYEQYF	TGTGCCAGCAGTCCTCAGGACAGGGTGGGATACGAGCAGTACTTC
NA	TRBV29-1	TRBJ2-1	NA	CSVGGFDQGEQFF	TGCAGCGTTGGGGGGTTCGATCAAGGAGAGCAGTTCTTC
NA	TRBV18	TRBJ2-7	NA	CASSPKNRASYEQYF	TGTGCCAGCTCACCTAAGAACAGGGCCTCCTACGAGCAGTACTTC
NA	TRBV7-3	TRBJ2-7	NA	CASSLTGPGSSYEQYF	TGTGCCAGCAGCTTAACGGGACCCGGCAGCTCCTACGAGCAGTACTTC
NA	TRBV6-1	TRBJ2-6	NA	CASSDPAYSGANVLTF	TGTGCCAGCAGTGATCCTGCGTACTCTGGGGCCAACGTCCTGACTTTC
NA	TRBV6-1	TRBJ2-1	NA	CASSDPPRVDEQFF	TGTGCCAGCAGTGACCCGCCTAGAGTTGATGAGCAGTTCTTC
NA	TRBV11-2	TRBJ2-1	NA	CASSGPYSHEQFF	TGTGCCAGCAGCGGCCCCTACTCTCATGAGCAGTTCTTC
NA	TRBV11-1	TRBJ2-5	NA	CASSSRSVETQYF	TGTGCCAGCAGCTCACGGTCGGTGGAGACCCAGTACTTC
few	TRBV28	TRBJ2-7	TRBD1	CASSDRGRFRNEQYF	TGTGCCAGCAGCGACAGGGGGCGCTTTAGGAACGAGCAGTACTTC
NA	TRBV5-6	TRBJ2-7	TRBD1	CASSPGQGVNEQYF	TGTGCCAGCAGCCCGGGACAGGGGGTCAACGAGCAGTACTTC
NA	TRBV2	TRBJ2-3	NA	CASSDRRSTDTQYF	TGTGCCAGCAGTGATCGGCGAAGCACAGATACGCAGTATTTT
NA	TRBV28	TRBJ2-7	NA	CASRSELEQYF	TGTGCCAGCAGATCCGAGCTCGAGCAGTACTTC
NA	TRBV30	TRBJ2-1	NA	CAWSVYAGRGEQFF	TGTGCCTGGAGTGTATATGCAGGTCGTGGGGAGCAGTTCTTC
NA	TRBV20-1	TRBJ1-2	NA	CRGAPLGYTF	TGCAGAGGGGCGCCCCTCGGCTACACCTTC
NA	TRBV5-5	TRBJ1-1	NA	CASSFTGLTEAFF	TGTGCCAGCAGCTTTACAGGGCTAACTGAAGCTTTCTTT
NA	TRBV5-8	TRBJ2-1	TRBD2	CASSLGGRAYNEQFF	TGTGCCAGCAGCTTGGGGGGGAGGGCCTACAATGAGCAGTTCTTC
many	TRBV6-1	TRBJ2-1	NA	CASSEALFGGWEQFF	TGTGCCAGCAGTGAAGCGCTTTTTGGGGGATGGGAGCAGTTCTTC
NA	TRBV11-2	TRBJ1-2	NA	CASSFQGPYGYTF	TGTGCCAGCAGCTTCCAGGGCCCCTATGGCTACACCTTC
NA	TRBV11-2	TRBJ2-5	NA	CASSLGSQETQYF	TGTGCCAGCAGCTTAGGCAGCCAAGAGACCCAGTACTTC
NA	TRBV4-1	TRBJ2-1	NA	CASSLRRPSSYNEQFF	TGCGCCAGCAGCCTTAGAAGGCCTAGCTCCTACAATGAGCAGTTCTTC
NA	TRBV29-1	TRBJ2-2	TRBD2	CSVNSGSGTGELFF	TGCAGCGTCAACAGCGGGAGTGGCACCGGGGAGCTGTTTTTT
NA	TRBV6-6	TRBJ2-1	NA	CASSYNGASYNEQFF	TGTGCCAGCAGCTACAACGGAGCATCCTACAATGAGCAGTTCTTC
few	TRBV30	TRBJ1-4	NA	CAWSVKPFNEKLFF	TGTGCCTGGAGTGTAAAACCGTTTAATGAAAAACTGTTTTTT
NA	TRBV5-4	TRBJ2-1	TRBD2	CASTQAGTSYNEQFF	TGTGCCAGCACCCAAGCGGGAACCTCCTACAATGAGCAGTTCTTC
few	TRBV7-2	TRBJ2-2	NA	CASSLGGHLGELFF	TGTGCCAGCAGCTTAGGAGGACATCTCGGGGAGCTGTTTTTT
NA	TRBV28	TRBJ2-2	TRBD1	CASSYYLTGGGDSGELFF	TGTGCCAGCAGTTATTACCTTACAGGGGGCGGGGATTCCGGGGAGCTGTTTTTT
NA	TRBV5-1	TRBJ2-7	NA	CASRPQGSSSYEQYF	TGCGCCAGCAGGCCACAGGGTTCATCCTCCTACGAGCAGTACTTC
few	TRBV5-4	TRBJ1-2	NA	CASSPLSTENYGYTF	TGTGCCAGCAGCCCCCTCTCGACGGAAAACTATGGCTACACCTTC
NA	TRBV14	TRBJ2-2	NA	CASSQRRAGPGGELFF	TGTGCCAGCAGCCAACGTCGCGCAGGGCCGGGCGGGGAGCTGTTTTTT